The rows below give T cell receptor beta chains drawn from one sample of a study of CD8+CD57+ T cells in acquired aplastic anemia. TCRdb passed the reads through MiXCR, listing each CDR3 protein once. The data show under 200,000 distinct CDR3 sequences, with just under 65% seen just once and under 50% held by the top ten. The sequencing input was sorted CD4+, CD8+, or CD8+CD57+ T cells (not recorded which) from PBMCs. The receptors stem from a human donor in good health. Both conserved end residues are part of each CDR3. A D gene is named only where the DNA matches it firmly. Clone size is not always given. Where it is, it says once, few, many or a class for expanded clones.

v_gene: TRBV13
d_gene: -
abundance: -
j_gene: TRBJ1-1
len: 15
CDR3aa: CASSPEQGWSTEAFF
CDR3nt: TGTGCCAGCAGCCCTGAACAGGGATGGAGCACTGAAGCTTTCTTT

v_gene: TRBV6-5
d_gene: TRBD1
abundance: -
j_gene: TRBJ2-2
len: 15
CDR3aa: CASSPGQGSTGELFF
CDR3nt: TGTGCCAGCAGCCCAGGACAGGGAAGTACCGGGGAGCTGTTTTTT

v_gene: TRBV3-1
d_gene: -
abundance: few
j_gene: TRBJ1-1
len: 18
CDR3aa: CASSQAGAPNPMNTEAFF
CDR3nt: TGTGCCAGCAGCCAAGCCGGGGCACCGAACCCGATGAACACTGAAGCTTTCTTT

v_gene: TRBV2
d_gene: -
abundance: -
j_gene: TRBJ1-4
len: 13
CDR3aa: CASSETRTEKLFF
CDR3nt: TGTGCCAGCAGTGAAACTAGGACCGAAAAACTGTTTTTT

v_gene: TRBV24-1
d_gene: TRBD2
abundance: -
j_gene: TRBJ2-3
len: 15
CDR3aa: CATSAPSGSTDTQYF
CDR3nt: TGTGCCACCAGTGCCCCTAGCGGCAGCACAGATACGCAGTATTTT

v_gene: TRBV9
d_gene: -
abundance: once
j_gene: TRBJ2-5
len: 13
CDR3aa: CASSVGMGETQYF
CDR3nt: TGTGCCAGCAGCGTAGGGATGGGGGAGACCCAGTACTTC

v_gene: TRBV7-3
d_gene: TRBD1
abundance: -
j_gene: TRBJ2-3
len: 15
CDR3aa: CASSGQGQGADTQYF
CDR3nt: TGTGCCAGCAGCGGACAGGGACAGGGGGCAGATACGCAGTATTTT

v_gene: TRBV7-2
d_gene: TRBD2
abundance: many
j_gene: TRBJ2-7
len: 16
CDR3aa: CASSLAGGRYSYEQYF
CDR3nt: TGTGCCAGCAGCTTAGCGGGCGGGAGGTACTCCTACGAGCAGTACTTC

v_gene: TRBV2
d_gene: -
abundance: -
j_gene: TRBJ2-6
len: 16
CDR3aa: CAIMGSGHSGANVLTF
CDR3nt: TGTGCCATCATGGGATCGGGACACTCTGGGGCCAACGTCCTGACCTTC

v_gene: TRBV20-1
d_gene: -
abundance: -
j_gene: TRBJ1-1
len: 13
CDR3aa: CSAGGTRNTEAFF
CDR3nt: TGCAGTGCTGGGGGCACCCGGAACACTGAAGCTTTCTTT

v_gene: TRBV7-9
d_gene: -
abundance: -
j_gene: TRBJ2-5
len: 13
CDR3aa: CTSSLSGWETQYF
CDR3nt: TGTACCAGCAGCTTATCAGGGTGGGAGACCCAGTACTTC

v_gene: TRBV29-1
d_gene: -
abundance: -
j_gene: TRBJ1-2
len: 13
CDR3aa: CSVEGRPSYGYTF
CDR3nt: TGCAGCGTTGAAGGGAGGCCCAGCTATGGCTACACCTTC

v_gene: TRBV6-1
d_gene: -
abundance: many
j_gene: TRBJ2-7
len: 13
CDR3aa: CASRGDGSYEQYF
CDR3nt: TGTGCCAGCAGGGGGGACGGCTCCTACGAGCAGTACTTC

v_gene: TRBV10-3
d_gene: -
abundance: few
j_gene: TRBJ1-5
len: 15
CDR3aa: CAISEQGQGYQPQHF
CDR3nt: TGTGCCATCAGTGAGCAGGGGCAAGGTTATCAGCCCCAGCATTTT

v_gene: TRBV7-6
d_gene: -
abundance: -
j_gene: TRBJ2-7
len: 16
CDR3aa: CASSWGGQASSYEQYF
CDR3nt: TGTGCCAGCAGCTGGGGAGGACAGGCTAGCTCCTACGAGCAGTACTTC

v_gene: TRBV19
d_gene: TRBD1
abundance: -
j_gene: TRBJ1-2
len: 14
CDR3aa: CASSIRTGGGGYTF
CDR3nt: TGTGCCAGTAGTATTCGGACAGGGGGAGGCGGCTACACCTTC

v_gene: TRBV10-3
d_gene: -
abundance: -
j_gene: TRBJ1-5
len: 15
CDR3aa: CAISESTVSNQPQHF
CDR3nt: TGTGCCATCAGTGAGTCGACAGTTAGCAATCAGCCCCAGCATTTT

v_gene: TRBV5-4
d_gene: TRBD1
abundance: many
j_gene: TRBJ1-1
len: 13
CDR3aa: CASSGGQGGEAFF
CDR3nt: TGTGCCAGCAGCGGGGGACAGGGAGGTGAAGCTTTCTTT

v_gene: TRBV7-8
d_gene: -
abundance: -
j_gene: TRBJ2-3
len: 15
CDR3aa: CASSQWTSSTDTQYF
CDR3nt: TGTGCCAGCAGCCAATGGACCTCTAGCACAGATACGCAGTATTTT

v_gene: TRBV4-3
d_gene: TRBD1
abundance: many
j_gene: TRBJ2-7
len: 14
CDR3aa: CASSPAGTGAEQYF
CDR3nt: TGCGCCAGCAGCCCGGCCGGGACAGGGGCCGAGCAGTACTTC

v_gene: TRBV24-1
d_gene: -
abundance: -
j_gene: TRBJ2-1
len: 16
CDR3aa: CATSDRIAADYNEQFF
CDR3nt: TGTGCCACCAGTGATAGGATAGCGGCGGATTACAATGAGCAGTTCTTC

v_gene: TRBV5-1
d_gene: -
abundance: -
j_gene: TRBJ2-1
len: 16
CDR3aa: CASSVGIAASYNEQFF
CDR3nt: TGTGCCAGCAGCGTAGGGATAGCGGCCTCCTACAATGAGCAGTTCTTC

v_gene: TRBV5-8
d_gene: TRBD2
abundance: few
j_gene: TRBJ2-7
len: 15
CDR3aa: CASSFGRATNYEQYF
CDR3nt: TGTGCCAGCAGCTTTGGGAGGGCCACTAACTACGAGCAGTACTTC

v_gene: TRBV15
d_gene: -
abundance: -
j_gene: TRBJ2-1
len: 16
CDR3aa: CATSRASGDGQNEQFF
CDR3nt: TGTGCCACCAGCAGAGCCTCCGGGGACGGCCAAAATGAGCAGTTCTTC

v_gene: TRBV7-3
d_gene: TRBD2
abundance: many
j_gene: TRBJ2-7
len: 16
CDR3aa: CASSLGAGGSSYEQYF
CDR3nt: TGTGCCAGCAGCTTGGGAGCGGGAGGTTCCTCCTACGAGCAGTACTTC